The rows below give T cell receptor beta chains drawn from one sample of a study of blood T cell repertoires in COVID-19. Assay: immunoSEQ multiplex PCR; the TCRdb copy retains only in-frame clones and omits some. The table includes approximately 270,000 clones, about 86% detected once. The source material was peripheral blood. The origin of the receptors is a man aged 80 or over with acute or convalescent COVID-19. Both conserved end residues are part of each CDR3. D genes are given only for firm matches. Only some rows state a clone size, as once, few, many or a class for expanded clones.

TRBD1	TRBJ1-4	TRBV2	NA	CASTLTGGGEKLFF	TGTGCCAGCACCTTGACAGGGGGTGGTGAAAAACTGTTTTTT
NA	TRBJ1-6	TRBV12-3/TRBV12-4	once	CASSLYNSPLHF	TGTGCCAGCAGCCTATATAATTCACCCCTCCACTTT
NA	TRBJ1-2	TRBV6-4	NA	CASSESRSNYGYTF	TGTGCCAGCAGTGAATCGAGATCTAACTATGGCTACACCTTC
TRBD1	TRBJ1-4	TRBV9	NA	CASSASPTGSNEKLFF	TGTGCCAGCAGCGCATCCCCGACAGGGAGTAATGAAAAACTGTTTTTT
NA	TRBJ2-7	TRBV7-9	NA	CASSLGGKYDEQYF	TGTGCCAGCAGCTTAGGCGGGAAATACGACGAGCAGTACTTC
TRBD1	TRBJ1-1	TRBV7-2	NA	CASSTLPGQGRLSTEAFF	TGTGCCAGCAGCACACTACCGGGACAGGGTCGCCTTTCCACTGAAGCTTTCTTT
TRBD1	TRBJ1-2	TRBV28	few	CASSKAGTGPNYGYTF	TGTGCCAGCAGTAAGGCCGGGACAGGGCCTAACTATGGCTACACCTTC
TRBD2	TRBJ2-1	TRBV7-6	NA	CASSLTLAGLSSYNEQFF	TGTGCCAGCAGCTTAACGCTAGCGGGTCTCAGCTCCTACAATGAGCAGTTCTTC
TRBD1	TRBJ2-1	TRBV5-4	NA	CASSLPGTGTYNEQFF	TGTGCCAGCAGCCTCCCCGGGACAGGGACCTACAATGAGCAGTTCTTC
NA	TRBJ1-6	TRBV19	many	CASMAAYNSPLHF	TGTGCCAGCATGGCGGCCTATAATTCACCCCTCCACTTT
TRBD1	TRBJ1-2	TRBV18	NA	CASSPPTGQGASDYGYTF	TGTGCCAGCTCACCACCGACCGGCCAGGGGGCATCGGACTATGGCTACACCTTC
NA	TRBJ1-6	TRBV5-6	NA	CASSLDFGGNSPLHF	TGTGCCAGCAGCTTAGACTTCGGTGGGAATTCACCCCTCCACTTT
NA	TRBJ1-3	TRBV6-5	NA	CASSRSSGNTIYF	TGTGCCAGCAGCCGGAGCTCTGGAAACACCATATATTTT
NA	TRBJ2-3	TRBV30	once	CAWIRDTQYF	TGTGCCTGGATTAGAGATACGCAGTATTTT
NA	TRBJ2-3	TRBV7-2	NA	CASSRSSSTDTQYF	TGTGCCAGCAGCCGGAGCAGCAGCACAGATACGCAGTATTTT
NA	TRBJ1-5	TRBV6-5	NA	CASSYPRTSGQPQHF	TGTGCCAGCAGTTACCCCAGGACTAGCGGGCAGCCCCAGCATTTT
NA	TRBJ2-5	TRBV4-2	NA	CASSQELMDTNTQYF	TGTGCCAGCAGCCAAGAATTGATGGACACCAACACCCAGTACTTC
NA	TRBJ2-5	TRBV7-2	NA	CASSSGVEETQYF	TGTGCCAGCAGCTCAGGGGTGGAAGAGACCCAGTACTTC
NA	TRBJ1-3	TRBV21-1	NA	CASSKPLGAGNTIYF	TGTGCCAGCAGCAAACCGCTCGGTGCTGGAAACACCATATATTTT
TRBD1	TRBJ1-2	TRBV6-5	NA	CASRRDRGIYGYTF	TGTGCCAGCAGGCGGGACAGGGGGATCTATGGCTACACCTTC